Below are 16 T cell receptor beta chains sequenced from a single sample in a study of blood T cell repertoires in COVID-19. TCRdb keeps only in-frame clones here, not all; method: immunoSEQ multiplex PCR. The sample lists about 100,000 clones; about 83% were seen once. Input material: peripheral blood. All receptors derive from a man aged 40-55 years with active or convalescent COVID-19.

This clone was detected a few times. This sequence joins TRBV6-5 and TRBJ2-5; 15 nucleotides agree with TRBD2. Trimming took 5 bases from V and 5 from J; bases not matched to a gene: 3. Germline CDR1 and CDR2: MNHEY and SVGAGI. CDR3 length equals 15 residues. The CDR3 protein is CASSRTSGGAETQYF. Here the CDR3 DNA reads TGTGCCAGCAGTCGGACTAGCGGGGGGGCGGAGACCCAGTACTTC.

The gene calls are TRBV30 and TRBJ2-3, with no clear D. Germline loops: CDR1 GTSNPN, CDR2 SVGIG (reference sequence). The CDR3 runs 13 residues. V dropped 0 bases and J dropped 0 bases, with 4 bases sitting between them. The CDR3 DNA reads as TGTGCCTGGAGTGTTATTAGCACAGATACGCAGTATTTT. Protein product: CAWSVISTDTQYF.

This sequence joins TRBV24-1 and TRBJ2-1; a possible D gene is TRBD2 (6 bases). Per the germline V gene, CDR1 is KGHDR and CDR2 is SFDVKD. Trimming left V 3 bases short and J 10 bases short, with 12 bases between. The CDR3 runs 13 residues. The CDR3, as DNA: TGTGCCACCAGTGATCGGGGTGGGGGGGAGCAGTTCTTC. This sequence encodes CATSDRGGGEQFF.

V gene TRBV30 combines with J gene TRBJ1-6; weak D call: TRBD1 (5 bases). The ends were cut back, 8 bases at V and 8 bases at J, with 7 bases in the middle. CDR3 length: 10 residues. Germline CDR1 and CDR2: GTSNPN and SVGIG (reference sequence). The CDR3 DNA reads TGTGCCGGAGGGGATTCACCCCTCCACTTT. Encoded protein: CAGGDSPLHF.

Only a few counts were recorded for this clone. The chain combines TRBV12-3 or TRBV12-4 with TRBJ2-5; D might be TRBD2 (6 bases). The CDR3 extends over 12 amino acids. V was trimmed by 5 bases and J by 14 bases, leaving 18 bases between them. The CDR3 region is CASSGTHIRVYF. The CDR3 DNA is TGTGCCAGCAGTGGGACTCATATCCGAGTCTACTTC.

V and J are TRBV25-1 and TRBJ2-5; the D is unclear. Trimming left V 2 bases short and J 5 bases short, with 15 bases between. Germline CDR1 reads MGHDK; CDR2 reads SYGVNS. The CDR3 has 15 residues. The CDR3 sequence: CASSEPPPRVETQYF. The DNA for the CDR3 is TGTGCCAGCAGTGAACCCCCCCCGCGAGTGGAGACCCAGTACTTC.

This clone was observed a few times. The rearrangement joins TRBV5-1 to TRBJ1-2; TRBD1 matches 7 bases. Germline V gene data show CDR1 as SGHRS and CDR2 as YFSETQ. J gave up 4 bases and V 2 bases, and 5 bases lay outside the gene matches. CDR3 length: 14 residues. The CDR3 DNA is TGCGCCAGCAGCTTAGGACAGGCCTTCTATGGCTACACCTTC. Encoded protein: CASSLGQAFYGYTF.

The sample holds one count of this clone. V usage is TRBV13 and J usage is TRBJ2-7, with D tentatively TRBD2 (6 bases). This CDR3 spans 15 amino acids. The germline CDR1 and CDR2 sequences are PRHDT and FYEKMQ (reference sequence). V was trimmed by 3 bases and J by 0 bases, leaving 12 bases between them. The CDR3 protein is CASSFGGVSSYEQYF. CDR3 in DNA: TGTGCCAGCAGCTTCGGCGGGGTCAGCTCCTACGAGCAGTACTTC. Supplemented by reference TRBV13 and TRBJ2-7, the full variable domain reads AAGVIQSPRHLIKEKRETATLKCYPIPRHDTVYWYQQGPGQDPQFLISFYEKMQSDKGSIPDRFSAQQFSDYHSELNMSSLELGDSALYFCASSFGGVSSYEQYFGPGTRLTVT.

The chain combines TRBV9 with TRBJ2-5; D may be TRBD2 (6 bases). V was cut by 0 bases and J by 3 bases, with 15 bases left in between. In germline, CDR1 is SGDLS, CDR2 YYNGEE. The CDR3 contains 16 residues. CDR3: CASSVAGGAAKETQYF. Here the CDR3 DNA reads TGTGCCAGCAGCGTAGCTGGAGGGGCCGCTAAAGAGACCCAGTACTTC.

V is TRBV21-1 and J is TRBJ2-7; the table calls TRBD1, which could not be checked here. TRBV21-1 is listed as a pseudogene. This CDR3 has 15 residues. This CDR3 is CASSKGAGGKYEQYF. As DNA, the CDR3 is TGTGCCAGCAGCAAAGGGGCAGGGGGCAAGTACGAGCAGTACTTC.

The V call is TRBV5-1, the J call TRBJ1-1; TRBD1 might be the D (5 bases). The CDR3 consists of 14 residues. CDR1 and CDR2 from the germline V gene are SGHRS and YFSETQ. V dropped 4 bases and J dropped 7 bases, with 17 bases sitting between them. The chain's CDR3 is CASSPGGITGEAFF. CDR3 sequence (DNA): TGCGCCAGCAGCCCGGGAGGGATAACAGGTGAAGCTTTCTTT.

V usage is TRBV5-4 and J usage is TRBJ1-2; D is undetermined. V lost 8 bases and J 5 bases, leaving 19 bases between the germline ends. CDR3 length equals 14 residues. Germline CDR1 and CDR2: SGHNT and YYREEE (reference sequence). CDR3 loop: CASQRADMEYGYTF. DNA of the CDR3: TGTGCCAGTCAGAGGGCCGATATGGAGTATGGCTACACCTTC. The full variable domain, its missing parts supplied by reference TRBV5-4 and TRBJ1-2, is ETGVTQSPTHLIKTRGQQVTLRCSSQSGHNTVSWYQQALGQGPQFIFQYYREEENGRGNFPPRFSGLQFPNYSSELNVNALELDDSALYLCASQRADMEYGYTFGSGTRLTVV.

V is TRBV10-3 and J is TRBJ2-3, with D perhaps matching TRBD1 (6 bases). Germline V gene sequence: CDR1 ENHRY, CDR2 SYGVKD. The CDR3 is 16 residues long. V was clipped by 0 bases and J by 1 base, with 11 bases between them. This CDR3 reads CAISESNSGGTDTQYF. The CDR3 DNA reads TGTGCCATCAGTGAGTCGAATTCAGGGGGCACAGATACGCAGTATTTT.

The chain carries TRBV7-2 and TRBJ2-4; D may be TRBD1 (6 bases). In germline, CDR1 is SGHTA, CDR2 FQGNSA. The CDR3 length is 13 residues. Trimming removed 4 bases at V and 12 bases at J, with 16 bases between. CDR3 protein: CASSSPGHWGQYF. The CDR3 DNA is TGTGCCAGCAGCTCCCCGGGACATTGGGGTCAGTACTTC.

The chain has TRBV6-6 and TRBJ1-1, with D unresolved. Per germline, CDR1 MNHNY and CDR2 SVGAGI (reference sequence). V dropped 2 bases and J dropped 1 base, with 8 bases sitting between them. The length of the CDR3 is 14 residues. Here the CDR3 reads CASSYAGANTEAFF. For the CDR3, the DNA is TGTGCCAGCAGTTACGCCGGAGCGAACACTGAAGCTTTCTTT.

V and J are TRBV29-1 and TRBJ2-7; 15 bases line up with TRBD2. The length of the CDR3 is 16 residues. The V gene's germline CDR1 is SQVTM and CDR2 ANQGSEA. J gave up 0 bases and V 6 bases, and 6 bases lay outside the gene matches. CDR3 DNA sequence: TGCAGCGTAGACGGGACTAGCGGGGGGAACTCCTACGAGCAGTACTTC. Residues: CSVDGTSGGNSYEQYF.